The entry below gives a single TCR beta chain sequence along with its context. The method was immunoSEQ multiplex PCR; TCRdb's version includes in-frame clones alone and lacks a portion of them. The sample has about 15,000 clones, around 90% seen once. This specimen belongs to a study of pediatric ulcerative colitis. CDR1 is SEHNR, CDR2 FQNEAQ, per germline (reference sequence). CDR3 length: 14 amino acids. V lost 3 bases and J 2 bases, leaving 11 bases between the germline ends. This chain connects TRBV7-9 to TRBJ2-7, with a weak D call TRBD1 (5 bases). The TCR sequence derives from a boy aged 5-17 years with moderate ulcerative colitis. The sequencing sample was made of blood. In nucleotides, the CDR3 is TGTGCCAGCAGCTTGGAGACAGTGACCTACGAGCAGTACTTC. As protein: CASSLETVTYEQYF.